Each of the 29 T cell receptor beta chains below was sequenced from the same sample in a study of patients and donors after allogeneic stem cell transplantation. TCRdb independently ran MiXCR on the RT-PCR reads; one entry per CDR3 protein. Of around 90,000 distinct CDR3 sequences listed, approximately 49% are singletons. The sample was blood, either unsorted or a sorted T cell fraction (not recorded which). Every receptor here comes from a human donor who was either an allogeneic HSCT recipient or a stem cell or donor lymphocyte infusion donor (not recorded which). It is not recorded whose cells these are; they may come from a transplant donor.

This clonotype has just a few counts. The gene calls are TRBV5-1 and TRBJ1-1; 8 nucleotides align to TRBD1. The CDR3 is made up of 13 amino acids. Trimming at V came to 4 bases and at J to 7 bases, leaving 6 bases not matched to a gene. The germline V gene has CDR1 SGHRS and CDR2 YFSETQ. CDR3 protein: CASSPSTGVEAFF. The CDR3 DNA reads TGCGCCAGCAGCCCCTCGACAGGGGTTGAAGCTTTCTTT.

This clonotype was counted between two and nine times. The V and J genes are TRBV12-3 or TRBV12-4 and TRBJ1-4; 7 bases are a match to TRBD1. V lost 7 bases to trimming and J lost 10 bases; unmatched junction nucleotides: 12. There are 14 residues in the CDR3. The CDR3 DNA is TGTGCCAGCAATAGACAGGGCGCAAGAGTAAAACTGTTTTTT. Its protein product is CASNRQGARVKLFF.

V and J are TRBV4-1 and TRBJ2-1, with a tentative D call TRBD2 (6 bases). Germline-derived CDR1 and CDR2 are MGHRA and YSYEKL. The CDR3 is 18 amino acids. Trimming removed 0 bases at V and 2 bases at J, with 17 bases between. This CDR3 reads CASSQDSSRTTTYNEQFF. The CDR3 bases are TGCGCCAGCAGCCAAGATTCATCGAGGACTACAACCTACAATGAGCAGTTCTTC.

V usage is TRBV6-5 and J usage is TRBJ1-6, with D hard to call. Per germline, CDR1 MNHEY and CDR2 SVGAGI. This CDR3 has 12 residues. V lost 6 bases to trimming and J lost 9 bases, with 9 bases between them. CDR3 in amino acids: CASRSSRSPLHF. The CDR3 DNA is TGTGCCAGCAGATCAAGTCGTTCACCCCTCCACTTT.

This rearrangement joins TRBV14 to TRBJ1-2, with D unresolved. The germline V gene encodes CDR1 SGHDN and CDR2 FVKESK. Trimming took off 1 base at V and 3 bases at J, with 6 bases between the two ends. This CDR3 is built from 13 residues. The CDR3 bases are TGTGCCAGCAGCCAAGCCCGGGACTATGGCTACACCTTC. Translation gives CASSQARDYGYTF.

This sequence joins TRBV6-2 or TRBV6-3 and TRBJ2-3, with TRBD2 matching 9 bases. The CDR3 loop spans 16 amino acids. V was pared by 4 bases and J by 3 bases, with 8 bases of the junction left unmatched. The germline V gene has CDR1 MNHEY and CDR2 SVGEGT. The CDR3 loop reads CASSFQREVPTDTQYF. Here the CDR3 DNA reads TGTGCCAGCAGTTTCCAGCGGGAGGTTCCAACAGATACGCAGTATTTT.

This chain links TRBV12-3 or TRBV12-4 with TRBJ1-4; D ambiguous. CDR3 size: 15 residues. The germline V and J ends were trimmed by 6 bases and 3 bases, with 14 bases remaining between them. CDR3 DNA: TGTGCCAGCAGCCACTCGCGCAGAGCTAATGAAAAACTGTTTTTT. It translates to CASSHSRRANEKLFF.

The sample holds many counts of this clonotype. The rearrangement links TRBV29-1 to TRBJ2-3; TRBD2 matches at 10 bases. Losses at the gene ends were 0 bases for V and 2 bases for J; bases not matched to a gene: 14. The CDR3 sequence is 19 residues long. In germline, CDR1 is SQVTM, CDR2 ANQGSEA. CDR3 amino acids: CSVEEYLAGVDGSTDTQYF. In nucleotides, the CDR3 is TGCAGCGTTGAAGAATATCTAGCGGGAGTTGATGGATCCACAGATACGCAGTATTTT.

This clonotype was seen a few times. The genes are TRBV4-1 and TRBJ1-1, with 7 bases lining up with TRBD1. The trim removed 2 bases at V and 0 bases at J, leaving 12 bases unmatched. Germline V gives CDR1 MGHRA, CDR2 YSYEKL. The CDR3 runs 18 residues. The chain's CDR3 is CASSQRNRLQGVNTEAFF. DNA for the CDR3: TGCGCCAGCAGCCAACGAAACAGGCTCCAGGGGGTGAACACTGAAGCTTTCTTT.

This clonotype was found a few times. The CDR3 bases are TGTGCCAGCCTCAACCCCCAGGGGGCGAAATCTGAAGCTTTCTTT. This sequence encodes CASLNPQGAKSEAFF. The chain recombines TRBV7-9 with TRBJ1-1, with TRBD1 matching 8 bases. The CDR3 length is 15 residues. J lost 6 bases, V lost 8 bases, and 14 bases had no gene match. Germline CDR1 and CDR2: SEHNR and FQNEAQ (reference sequence).

The chain combines TRBV12-3 or TRBV12-4 with TRBJ1-4; 12 bases match TRBD1. This CDR3 region has 17 residues. V trimming: 6 bases; J trimming: 7 bases; junction bases outside the gene matches: 12. The CDR3: CASSIRDRGLPGEKLFF. DNA of the CDR3: TGTGCCAGCAGCATCCGGGACAGGGGGCTCCCCGGTGAAAAACTGTTTTTT.

This clonotype showed up just a few times. CDR3 loop: CASSPTGSGNTIYF. The DNA for the CDR3 is TGTGCCAGCAGCCCGACAGGGTCTGGAAACACCATATATTTT. The V call is TRBV6-6, the J call TRBJ1-3, with 7 bases that match TRBD1. With 6 bases clipped from V and 1 base from J, the junction kept 3 bases outside the gene matches. The V gene's germline CDR1 is MNHNY and CDR2 SVGAGI (reference sequence). This CDR3 region has 14 residues.

CDR3 protein: CASGVAGANTGELFF. The CDR3 DNA follows: TGCGCCAGCGGTGTAGCGGGAGCGAACACCGGGGAGCTGTTTTTT. The chain joins TRBV10-2 to TRBJ2-2, with 9 bases matching TRBD2. There are 15 residues in the CDR3. Germline values: CDR1 WSHSY, CDR2 SAAADI. V lost 8 bases and J lost 0; bases outside the gene matches: 4.

This sequence joins TRBV15 and TRBJ2-5; no clear D gene. There are 11 residues in the CDR3. From germline, CDR1 is LNHNV and CDR2 YYDKDF (reference sequence). V dropped 6 bases and J dropped 6 bases, with 8 bases sitting between them. The CDR3, as DNA: TGTGCCACCAGAGCCATGAAGACCCAGTACTTC. Its translation is CATRAMKTQYF.

In DNA form, the CDR3 reads TGTGCCAGCAGTTTGGGACAGCCTAGCACAGATACGCAGTATTTT. Translating it yields CASSLGQPSTDTQYF. This chain joins TRBV27 and TRBJ2-3; 7 nucleotides line up with TRBD1. In germline, CDR1 is MNHEY, CDR2 SMNVEV (reference sequence). This CDR3 spans 15 amino acids. V gave up 3 bases and J gave up 0 bases; unmatched junction bases: 3.

V and J are TRBV15 and TRBJ2-1; 7 nucleotides agree with TRBD2. V shed 0 bases and J 4 bases; nucleotides not matched to a gene: 3. Germline V gene lookup returns CDR1 LNHNV and CDR2 YYDKDF (reference sequence). The CDR3 runs 15 residues. This CDR3 reads CATSRDLAVYNEQFF. The CDR3 bases are TGTGCCACCAGCAGAGATCTAGCGGTGTACAATGAGCAGTTCTTC.

The chain links TRBV12-3 or TRBV12-4 to TRBJ1-1; D perhaps matches TRBD1 (5 bases). Deletions cut 1 base from V and 5 bases from J, with 8 bases between. This CDR3 comprises 13 residues. Written as DNA, the CDR3 is TGTGCCAGCAGTTTAGAGGGGCGGACTGAAGCTTTCTTT. It specifies CASSLEGRTEAFF.

The table lists this clonotype with a few counts. The chain carries TRBV28 and TRBJ1-5; a weak D match, TRBD1 (5 bases). The CDR3 runs to 14 residues. Germline V gene data show CDR1 as MDHEN and CDR2 as SYDVKM. Trimming removed 3 bases at V and 4 bases at J, with 10 bases between. CDR3 nucleotide sequence: TGTGCCAGCAGTTTTGGGGGATCGAATCAGCCCCAGCATTTT. It codes for CASSFGGSNQPQHF.

This chain joins TRBV7-9 and TRBJ1-2; D is possibly TRBD1 (6 bases). Germline CDR1 and CDR2: SEHNR and FQNEAQ (reference sequence). This CDR3 contains 14 residues. V was clipped by 4 bases and J by 5 bases, with 14 bases between them. The CDR3 spells CASSYKSDSYGYTF. Written as DNA, the CDR3 is TGTGCCAGCAGCTACAAATCGGACAGTTATGGCTACACCTTC.

The V gene is TRBV7-2, the J gene TRBJ1-5; weak D call: TRBD1 (5 bases). Trimming removed 1 base from V and 7 bases from J, with 14 bases in between. The CDR3 runs 15 residues. The germline CDR1 and CDR2 sequences are SGHTA and FQGNSA. CDR3 nucleotide sequence: TGTGCCAGCAGCTTAGAGGTGGGGGACGGGCAGCCCCAGCATTTT. As protein: CASSLEVGDGQPQHF.

This clonotype was seen a few times. The chain combines TRBV12-3 or TRBV12-4 with TRBJ1-2, with no clear D. With 1 base removed from V and 5 bases from J, the gap between germline ends came to 11 bases. The CDR3 extends over 14 amino acids. For the CDR3, the DNA is TGTGCCAGCAGTTTAGGCAGGAGCGGGTATGGCTACACCTTC. It codes for CASSLGRSGYGYTF.

This clonotype was detected a few times. This rearrangement joins TRBV7-2 to TRBJ2-3; 11 nucleotides line up with TRBD2. The CDR3 is 18 amino acids. Trimming at V came to 5 bases and at J to 3 bases, leaving 13 bases not matched to a gene. The germline gives CDR1 SGHTA, CDR2 FQGNSA. CDR3 sequence: CASSQRVSGRAKTDTQYF. As DNA, the CDR3 is TGTGCCAGCAGCCAAAGGGTTAGCGGGAGGGCCAAAACAGATACGCAGTATTTT.

This clonotype is a singleton in its sample. The rearrangement uses TRBV15 and TRBJ2-5; D remains unclear. The germline gives CDR1 LNHNV, CDR2 YYDKDF (reference sequence). This CDR3 is 15 amino acids long. V lost 0 bases and J 5 bases, leaving 13 bases between the germline ends. DNA of the CDR3: TGTGCCACCAGCAGAGATAGCCAGACCCGTGAGACCCAGTACTTC. Its translation: CATSRDSQTRETQYF.

This clonotype has a single count. V gene TRBV12-3 or TRBV12-4 combines with J gene TRBJ2-5; D unclear. The length of the CDR3 is 12 residues. The V and J ends lost 3 bases and 5 bases respectively, with 7 bases between them. The CDR3 bases are TGTGCCAGCAGTTTTCGATTGGAGACCCAGTACTTC. Translating gives CASSFRLETQYF.

In its sample, this clonotype was seen a few times. V is TRBV5-1 and J is TRBJ1-1; D ambiguous. This CDR3 spans 13 amino acids. The germline V gene encodes CDR1 SGHRS and CDR2 YFSETQ. The ends were cut back, 7 bases at V and 2 bases at J, with 12 bases in the middle. Written as DNA, the CDR3 is TGCGCCAGCGTCGAGGACCCAAACACTGAAGCTTTCTTT. This codes for CASVEDPNTEAFF.

The sample holds a few counts of this clonotype. The rearrangement uses TRBV27 and TRBJ1-2; no firm D call. Germline loops: CDR1 MNHEY, CDR2 SMNVEV (reference sequence). The length of the CDR3 is 15 residues. Trimming removed 5 bases at V and 1 base at J, with 14 bases between. The CDR3 DNA reads TGTGCCAGCAGTCTAAAGAGAGGCTTTAACTATGGCTACACCTTC. It yields the protein CASSLKRGFNYGYTF.

This clonotype has a single count. The rearrangement links TRBV28 to TRBJ1-1; D perhaps matches TRBD1 (5 bases). Per the germline V gene, CDR1 is MDHEN and CDR2 is SYDVKM. This CDR3 contains 14 residues. V dropped 6 bases and J dropped 4 bases, with 15 bases sitting between them. The DNA of the CDR3 is TGTGCCAGCAGGGTACCGGGACGGCTCACTGAAGCTTTCTTT. This sequence encodes CASRVPGRLTEAFF.

The CDR3 is CASSPDPNTEAFF. The CDR3 coding sequence is TGTGCCAGCTCACCGGACCCGAACACTGAAGCTTTCTTT. The chain carries TRBV18 and TRBJ1-1; D is uncertain. The CDR3 extends over 13 amino acids. Trimming cost V 3 bases and J 1 base, with 6 bases left between them. Germline V gene data show CDR1 as KGHSH and CDR2 as LQKENI.

The chain uses TRBV5-5 and TRBJ1-5, with no clear D. The germline V gene has CDR1 SGHKS and CDR2 YYEKEE (reference sequence). The CDR3 consists of 16 residues. Trimming removed 4 bases at V and 0 bases at J, with 14 bases between. The CDR3 DNA sequence: TGTGCCAGCAGCCGCAGTGGGGAGTCTAGCAATCAGCCCCAGCATTTT. It codes for CASSRSGESSNQPQHF.